This T cell receptor (beta chain) was identified in a study of CD8 T cells in Susac syndrome. In contrast to the negatively isolated CD8+ and CD4+ T cells, TEMRA cells were FACS-enriched. Germline loops: CDR1 SNHLY, CDR2 FYNNEI. The CDR3 length is 14 residues. Trimming at V came to 8 bases and at J to 5 bases, leaving 8 bases not matched to a gene. Reverse transcription of about 0.5 to 1 ug RNA used random hexamers. immunoSEQ multiplex PCR amplified TCR beta CDR3 across 54 Vbeta, 13 Jbeta. TCRdb analysed the immunoSEQ multiplex PCR reads with MiXCR anew, one entry per CDR3 protein. The sample has 140,000 to 150,000 distinct CDR3 sequences, roughly 94% seen once.

The sample taken for sequencing was CD4+ T cells from PBMCs. This clonotype originated in a human donor in good health. The V and J genes are TRBV2 and TRBJ2-1, with TRBD2 matching 8 bases. CDR3 sequence reads: CASGGAGENNEQFF. The CDR3 coding sequence is TGTGCCAGCGGAGGAGCGGGGGAGAACAATGAGCAGTTCTTC.